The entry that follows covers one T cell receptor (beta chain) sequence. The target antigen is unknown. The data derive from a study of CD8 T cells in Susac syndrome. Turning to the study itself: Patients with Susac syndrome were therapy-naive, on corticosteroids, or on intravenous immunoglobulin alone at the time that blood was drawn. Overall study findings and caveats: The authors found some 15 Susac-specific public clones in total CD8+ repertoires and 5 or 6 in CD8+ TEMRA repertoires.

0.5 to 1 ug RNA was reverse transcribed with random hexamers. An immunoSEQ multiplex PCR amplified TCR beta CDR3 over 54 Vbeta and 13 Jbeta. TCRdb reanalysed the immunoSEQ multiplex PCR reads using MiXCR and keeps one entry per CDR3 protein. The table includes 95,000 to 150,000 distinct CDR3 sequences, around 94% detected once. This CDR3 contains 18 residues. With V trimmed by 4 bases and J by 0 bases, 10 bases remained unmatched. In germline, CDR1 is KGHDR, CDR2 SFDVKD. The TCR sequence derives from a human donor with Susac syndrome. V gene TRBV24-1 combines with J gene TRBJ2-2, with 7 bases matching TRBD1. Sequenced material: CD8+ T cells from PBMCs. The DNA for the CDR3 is TGTGCCACCAGTGAATCGGGGAAACAGGGGACGAACACCGGGGAGCTGTTTTTT. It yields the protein CATSESGKQGTNTGELFF.